This is a list of T cell receptor beta chains from one sample in a study of blood T cell repertoires in COVID-19. Profiled with immunoSEQ multiplex PCR; TCRdb holds only in-frame clones, not every one. The sample shows 100,000 to 150,000 clones, around 86% of them seen only once. Material: peripheral blood. The receptors were sampled from a human donor in a cohort sampled during active COVID-19. Both conserved end residues are part of each CDR3. D genes are given only for firm matches. The size field is filled for only some rows; it gives once, few, many or a size class.

d_call: TRBD2
v_call: TRBV5-4
j_call: TRBJ2-3
clone_size: NA
cdr3_nt: TGTGCCAGCAGTACCCCAAGCGGGAGCCTGATCACAGATACGCAGTATTTT
cdr3_aa: CASSTPSGSLITDTQYF

d_call: TRBD2
v_call: TRBV4-2
j_call: TRBJ2-5
clone_size: NA
cdr3_nt: TGTGCCAGCAGCCAAGAAGTAGGAGCGGGAGCCCAAGAGACCCAGTACTTC
cdr3_aa: CASSQEVGAGAQETQYF

d_call: NA
v_call: TRBV5-6
j_call: TRBJ2-1
clone_size: NA
cdr3_nt: TGTGCCAGCAGCCCCTTAGCGCTGAGATACCACAATGAGCAGTTCTTC
cdr3_aa: CASSPLALRYHNEQFF

d_call: TRBD1
v_call: TRBV27
j_call: TRBJ1-5
clone_size: NA
cdr3_nt: TGTGCCAGCAGATCAAGACAGGGGCTGAATCAGCCCCAGCATTTT
cdr3_aa: CASRSRQGLNQPQHF

d_call: TRBD2
v_call: TRBV5-6
j_call: TRBJ2-3
clone_size: NA
cdr3_nt: TGTGCCAGCAGCTCCTCCTTCGGGAGGACAGATACGCAGTATTTT
cdr3_aa: CASSSSFGRTDTQYF

d_call: NA
v_call: TRBV3-1/TRBV3-2
j_call: TRBJ1-6
clone_size: NA
cdr3_nt: TGTGCCAGCAGCCACTACAGGGTGGGCTATAATTCACCCCTCCACTTT
cdr3_aa: CASSHYRVGYNSPLHF

d_call: TRBD2
v_call: TRBV5-4
j_call: TRBJ2-4
clone_size: NA
cdr3_nt: TGTGCCAGCAGCGCTAGCGGGAGCCGGGACATTCAGTACTTC
cdr3_aa: CASSASGSRDIQYF

d_call: TRBD2
v_call: TRBV18
j_call: TRBJ2-1
clone_size: NA
cdr3_nt: TGTGCCAGCTCGCTGGGGACTAGCATCGATGAGCAGTTCTTC
cdr3_aa: CASSLGTSIDEQFF

d_call: NA
v_call: TRBV4-3
j_call: TRBJ2-1
clone_size: NA
cdr3_nt: TGCGCCAGCAGCCAAGAAGGGCGGGTCGGTGAGCAGTTCTTC
cdr3_aa: CASSQEGRVGEQFF

d_call: NA
v_call: TRBV7-2
j_call: TRBJ1-1
clone_size: NA
cdr3_nt: TGTGCCAGCAGCCCCGACCGGGTCGCTGAAGCTTTCTTT
cdr3_aa: CASSPDRVAEAFF

d_call: NA
v_call: TRBV29-1
j_call: TRBJ2-1
clone_size: few
cdr3_nt: TGCAGCGTTGAAGATCGGCACAGCGGACTCAATGAGCAGTTCTTC
cdr3_aa: CSVEDRHSGLNEQFF

d_call: NA
v_call: TRBV11-2
j_call: TRBJ1-2
clone_size: NA
cdr3_nt: TGTGCCAGCAGCTTAGGGAGGCTCGGGTACACCTTACGAAACTATGGCTACACCTTC
cdr3_aa: CASSLGRLGYTLRNYGYTF

d_call: NA
v_call: TRBV19
j_call: TRBJ2-7
clone_size: NA
cdr3_nt: TGTGCCAGTAGTAAAGCCGGGGCCTACGAGCAGTACTTC
cdr3_aa: CASSKAGAYEQYF

d_call: TRBD1
v_call: TRBV7-2
j_call: TRBJ1-1
clone_size: NA
cdr3_nt: TGTGCCAGCAGTATGTTTGCGGCAGGGGGCATTGGTGAAGCTTTCTTT
cdr3_aa: CASSMFAAGGIGEAFF

d_call: NA
v_call: TRBV4-1
j_call: TRBJ2-1
clone_size: few
cdr3_nt: TGCGCCAGCAGCCAAGGTATGAGCAGGGATGAGCAGTTCTTC
cdr3_aa: CASSQGMSRDEQFF